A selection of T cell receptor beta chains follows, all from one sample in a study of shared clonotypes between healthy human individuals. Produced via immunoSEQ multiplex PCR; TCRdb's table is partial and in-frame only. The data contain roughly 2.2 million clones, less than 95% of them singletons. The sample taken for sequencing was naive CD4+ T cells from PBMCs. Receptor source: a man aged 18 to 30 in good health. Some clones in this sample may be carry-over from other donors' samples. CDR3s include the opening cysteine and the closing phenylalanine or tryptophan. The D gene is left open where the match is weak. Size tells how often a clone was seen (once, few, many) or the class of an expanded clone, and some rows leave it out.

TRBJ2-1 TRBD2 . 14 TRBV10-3 CAIRPLTSDNEQFF TGTGCCATCAGACCACTTACTAGCGACAATGAGCAGTTCTTC
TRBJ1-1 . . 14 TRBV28 CASSLWAGDTEAFF TGTGCCAGCAGTTTATGGGCGGGGGACACTGAAGCTTTCTTT
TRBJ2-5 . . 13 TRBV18 CASSPPVVGTQYF TGTGCCAGCTCACCCCCCGTCGTGGGTACCCAGTACTTC
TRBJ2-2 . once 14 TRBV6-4 CASSDPNRPGELFF TGTGCCAGCAGTGACCCGAATAGACCCGGGGAGCTGTTTTTT
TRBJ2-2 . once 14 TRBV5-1 CASSQREYTGELFF TGCGCCAGCAGCCAACGGGAGTACACCGGGGAGCTGTTTTTT
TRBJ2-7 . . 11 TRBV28 CASSSTYEQYF TGTGCCAGCAGTTCGACTTACGAGCAGTACTTC
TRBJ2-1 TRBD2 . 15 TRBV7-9 CASRSAGGPWNEQFF TGTGCCAGCAGATCAGCGGGAGGGCCGTGGAATGAGCAGTTCTTC
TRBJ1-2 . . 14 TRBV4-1 CASSQTGTHYGYTF TGCGCCAGCAGCCAAACCGGGACGCACTATGGCTACACCTTC
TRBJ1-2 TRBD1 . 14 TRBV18 CASSLQGASYGYTF TGTGCCAGCTCCCTCCAGGGGGCGAGCTATGGCTACACCTTC
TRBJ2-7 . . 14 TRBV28 CASSLFTGHYEQYF TGTGCCAGCAGTTTATTTACAGGGCACTACGAGCAGTACTTC
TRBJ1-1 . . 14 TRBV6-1 CASSPGRGDTEAFF TGTGCCAGCAGTCCCGGAAGGGGGGACACTGAAGCTTTCTTT
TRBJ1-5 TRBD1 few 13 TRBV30 CAWTTGDNQPQHF TGTGCCTGGACGACAGGGGACAATCAGCCCCAGCATTTT
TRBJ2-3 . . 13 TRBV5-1 CASSLAGTDTQYF TGCGCCAGCAGCTTGGCTGGCACAGATACGCAGTATTTT
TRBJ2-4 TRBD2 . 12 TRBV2 CATRGGENIQYF TGTGCCACCCGGGGGGGAGAAAACATTCAGTACTTC
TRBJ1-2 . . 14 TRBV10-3 CAISGGEKDYGYTF TGTGCCATCAGTGGAGGGGAAAAGGACTATGGCTACACCTTC
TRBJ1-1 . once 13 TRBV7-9 CASSPGRGTEAFF TGTGCCAGCAGCCCAGGTCGGGGCACTGAAGCTTTCTTT
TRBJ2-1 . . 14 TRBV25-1 CASRAPPPYNEQFF TGTGCCAGCAGAGCCCCACCCCCCTACAATGAGCAGTTCTTC
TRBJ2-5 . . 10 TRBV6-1 CASTDEAQYF TGTGCCAGCACCGACGAGGCCCAGTACTTC
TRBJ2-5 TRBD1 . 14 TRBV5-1 CASGQGQPRETQYF TGCGCCAGCGGCCAGGGACAGCCGCGAGAGACCCAGTACTTC
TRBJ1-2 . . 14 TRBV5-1 CASSSRDGHYGYTF TGCGCCAGCAGCTCCCGGGACGGACACTATGGCTACACCTTC
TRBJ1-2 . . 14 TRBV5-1 CASSGSPRDYGYTF TGCGCCAGCAGCGGCAGCCCGCGGGACTATGGCTACACCTTC
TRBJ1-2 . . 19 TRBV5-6 CASSSPTRAAKTSNYGYTF TGTGCCAGCAGCTCACCGACCCGGGCCGCCAAAACTTCTAACTATGGCTACACCTTC
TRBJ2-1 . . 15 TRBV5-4 CASSDQRRAYNEQFF TGTGCCAGCAGCGACCAGCGGAGGGCCTACAATGAGCAGTTCTTC
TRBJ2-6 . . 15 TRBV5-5 CASSVGGSGANVLTF TGTGCCAGCAGCGTAGGGGGCTCTGGGGCCAACGTCCTGACTTTC
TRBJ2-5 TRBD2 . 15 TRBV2 CASSTPDGGVETQYF TGTGCCAGCAGTACGCCCGACGGGGGGGTCGAGACCCAGTACTTC
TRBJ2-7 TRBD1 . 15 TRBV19 CASSLEGQGLAEQYF TGTGCCAGTAGCCTGGAGGGACAGGGGTTGGCAGAGCAGTACTTC
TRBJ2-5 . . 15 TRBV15 CATSRDLKSQETQYF TGTGCCACCAGCAGAGATCTAAAAAGCCAAGAGACCCAGTACTTC
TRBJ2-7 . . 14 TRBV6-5 CASTGGLGTYEQYF TGTGCCAGCACTGGGGGTTTAGGAACCTACGAGCAGTACTTC
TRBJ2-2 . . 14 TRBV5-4 CASSIDVNTGELFF TGTGCCAGCAGCATTGACGTGAACACCGGGGAGCTGTTTTTT
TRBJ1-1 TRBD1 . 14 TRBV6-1 CASSLGTGETEAFF TGTGCCAGCAGCCTAGGGACAGGGGAAACTGAAGCTTTCTTT
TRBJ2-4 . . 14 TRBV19 CASIEGGAKNIQYF TGTGCCAGTATTGAGGGGGGGGCCAAAAACATTCAGTACTTC
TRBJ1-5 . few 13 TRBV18 CASSPPGNQPQHF TGTGCCAGCTCACCACCGGGCAATCAGCCCCAGCATTTT
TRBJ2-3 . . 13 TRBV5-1 CASSLVGSDTQYF TGCGCCAGCAGCTTGGTGGGTAGCGATACGCAGTATTTT
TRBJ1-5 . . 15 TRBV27 CASSLVVWTQVQQHF TGTGCCAGCAGTTTAGTAGTATGGACGCAGGTTCAACAGCATTTT